What follows describes a single TCR beta chain. Its antigen is not known. CDR3 size: 14 residues. Trimming pared 0 bases from V and 4 bases from J, leaving 9 bases between. From germline, CDR1 is LGHNA and CDR2 YSLEER. This record comes from a study of T cell repertoires and HLA-DP antigens. Study overall: The donors, ranging 18-to-29 to 60-to-69 years, included a couple of males and one female.

The data were produced by immunoSEQ multiplex PCR, yet TCRdb's version contains in-frame clones alone and is incomplete. This sample carries almost 90,000 clones, more than 75% of them seen once, and the ten largest clones take about 1.8%. General study points: Naive and memory CD4+ repertoires were not analysed separately.

The sequence was obtained from a man aged 45-65 years in good health and CMV-seronegative. V is TRBV4-3 and J is TRBJ1-2; D ambiguous. Sequenced material: CD4+ T cells from PBMCs. The CDR3 bases are TGCGCCAGCAGCCAAGATCCCCAGATCTATGGCTACACCTTC. As protein: CASSQDPQIYGYTF.